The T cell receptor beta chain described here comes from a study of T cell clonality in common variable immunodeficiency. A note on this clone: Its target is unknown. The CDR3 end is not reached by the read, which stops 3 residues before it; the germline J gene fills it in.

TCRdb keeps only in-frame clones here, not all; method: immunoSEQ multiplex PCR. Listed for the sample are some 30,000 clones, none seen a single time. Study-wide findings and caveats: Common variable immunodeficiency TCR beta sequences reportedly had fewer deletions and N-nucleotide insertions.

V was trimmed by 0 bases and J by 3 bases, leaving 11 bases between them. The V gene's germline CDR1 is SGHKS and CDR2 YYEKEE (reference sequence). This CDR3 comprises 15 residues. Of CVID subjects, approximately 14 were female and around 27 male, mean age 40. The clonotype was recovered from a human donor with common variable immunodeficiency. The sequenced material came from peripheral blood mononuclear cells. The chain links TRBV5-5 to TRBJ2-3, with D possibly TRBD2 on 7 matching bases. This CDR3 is CASSLGGGGTDTQYF. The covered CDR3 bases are TGTGCCAGCAGCTTGGGGGGGGGCGGGACAGATACG.